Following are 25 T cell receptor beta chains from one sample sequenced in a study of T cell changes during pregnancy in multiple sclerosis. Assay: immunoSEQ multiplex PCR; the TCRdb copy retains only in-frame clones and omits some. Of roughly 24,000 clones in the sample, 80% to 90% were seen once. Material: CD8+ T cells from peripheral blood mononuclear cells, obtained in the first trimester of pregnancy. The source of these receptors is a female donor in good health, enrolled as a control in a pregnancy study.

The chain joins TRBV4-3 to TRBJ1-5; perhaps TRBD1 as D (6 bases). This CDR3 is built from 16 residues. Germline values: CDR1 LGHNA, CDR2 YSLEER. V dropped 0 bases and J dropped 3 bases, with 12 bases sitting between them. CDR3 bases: TGCGCCAGCAGCCAAGATCGCGACAGGATCAATCAGCCCCAGCATTTT. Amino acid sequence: CASSQDRDRINQPQHF.

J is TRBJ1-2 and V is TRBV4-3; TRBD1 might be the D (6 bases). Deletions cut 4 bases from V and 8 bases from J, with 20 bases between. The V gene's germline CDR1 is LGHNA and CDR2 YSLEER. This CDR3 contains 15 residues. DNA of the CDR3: TGCGCCAGCAGCCCATCTTCGACAGGCCAAGGCGGCTACACCTTC. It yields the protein CASSPSSTGQGGYTF.

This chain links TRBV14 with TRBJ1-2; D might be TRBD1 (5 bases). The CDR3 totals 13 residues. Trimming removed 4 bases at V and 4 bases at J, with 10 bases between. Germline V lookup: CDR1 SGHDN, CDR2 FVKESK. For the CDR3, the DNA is TGTGCCAGCAGCCCTGACAGCACCTATGGCTACACCTTC. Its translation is CASSPDSTYGYTF.

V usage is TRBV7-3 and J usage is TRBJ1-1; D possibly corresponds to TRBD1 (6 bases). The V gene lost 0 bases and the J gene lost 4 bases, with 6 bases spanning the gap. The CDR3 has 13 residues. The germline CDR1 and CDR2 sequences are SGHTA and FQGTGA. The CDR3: CASSLTRGTEAFF. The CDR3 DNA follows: TGTGCCAGCAGCTTAACCAGGGGCACTGAAGCTTTCTTT.

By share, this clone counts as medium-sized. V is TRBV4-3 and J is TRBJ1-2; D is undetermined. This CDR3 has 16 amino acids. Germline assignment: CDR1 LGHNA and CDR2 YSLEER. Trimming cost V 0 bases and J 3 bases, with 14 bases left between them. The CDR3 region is CASSQDYGVSHYGYTF. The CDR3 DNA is TGCGCCAGCAGCCAAGATTATGGAGTCTCGCACTATGGCTACACCTTC.

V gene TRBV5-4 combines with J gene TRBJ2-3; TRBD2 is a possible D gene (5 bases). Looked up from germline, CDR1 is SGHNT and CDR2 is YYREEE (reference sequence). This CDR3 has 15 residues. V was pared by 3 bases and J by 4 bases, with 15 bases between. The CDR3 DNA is TGTGCCAGCAGCTCCCGGACTTGGATGGCAGATACGCAGTATTTT. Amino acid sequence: CASSSRTWMADTQYF.

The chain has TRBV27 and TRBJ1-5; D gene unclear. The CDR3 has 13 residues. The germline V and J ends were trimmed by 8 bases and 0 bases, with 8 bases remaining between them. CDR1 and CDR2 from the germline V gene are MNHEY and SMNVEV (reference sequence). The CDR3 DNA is TGTGCCAGCGCAGTTTATAGCAATCAGCCCCAGCATTTT. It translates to CASAVYSNQPQHF.

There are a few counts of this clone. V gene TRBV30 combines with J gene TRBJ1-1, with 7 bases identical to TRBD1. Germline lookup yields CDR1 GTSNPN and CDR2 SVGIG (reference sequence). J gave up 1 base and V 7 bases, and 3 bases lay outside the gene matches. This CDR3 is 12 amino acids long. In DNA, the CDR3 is TGTGCCTCGACAGGGCCGAACACTGAAGCTTTCTTT. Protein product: CASTGPNTEAFF.

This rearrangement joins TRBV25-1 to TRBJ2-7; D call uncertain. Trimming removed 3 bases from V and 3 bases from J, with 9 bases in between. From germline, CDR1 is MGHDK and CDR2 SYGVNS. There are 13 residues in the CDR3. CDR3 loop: CASSDIPSYEQYF. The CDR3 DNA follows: TGTGCCAGCAGTGATATTCCGAGCTACGAGCAGTACTTC.

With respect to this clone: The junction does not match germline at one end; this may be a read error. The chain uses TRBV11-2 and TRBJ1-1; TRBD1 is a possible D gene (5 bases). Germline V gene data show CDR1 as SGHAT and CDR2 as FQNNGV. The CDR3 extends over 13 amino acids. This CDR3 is CASSLETDTEAFF. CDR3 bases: TGTGCCAGCAGCCTAGAGACAGACACTGAAGCTTTCTTT.

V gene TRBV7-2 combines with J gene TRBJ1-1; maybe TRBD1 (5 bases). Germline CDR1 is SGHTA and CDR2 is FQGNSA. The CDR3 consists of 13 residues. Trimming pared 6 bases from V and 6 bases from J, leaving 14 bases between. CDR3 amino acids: CASRPGGGSEAFF. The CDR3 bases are TGTGCCAGCAGACCAGGCGGGGGGTCTGAAGCTTTCTTT.

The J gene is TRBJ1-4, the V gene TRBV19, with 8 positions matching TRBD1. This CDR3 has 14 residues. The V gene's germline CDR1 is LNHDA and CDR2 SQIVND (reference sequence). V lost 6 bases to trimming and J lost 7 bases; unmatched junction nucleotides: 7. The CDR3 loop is CASRQGAKGEKLFF. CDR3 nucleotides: TGTGCCAGTAGGCAGGGGGCGAAGGGTGAAAAACTGTTTTTT.

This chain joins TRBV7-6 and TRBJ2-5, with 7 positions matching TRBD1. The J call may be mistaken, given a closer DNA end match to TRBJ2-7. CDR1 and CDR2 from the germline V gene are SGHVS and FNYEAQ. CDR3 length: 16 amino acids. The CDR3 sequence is CASSLELVQGTYEQYF. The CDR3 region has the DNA TGTGCCAGCAGCTTAGAGTTGGTACAGGGGACCTACGAGCAGTACTTC.

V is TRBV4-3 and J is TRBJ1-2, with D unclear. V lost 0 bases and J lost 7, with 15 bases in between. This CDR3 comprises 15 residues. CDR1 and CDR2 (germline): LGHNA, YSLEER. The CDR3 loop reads CASSQDDSGVRGYTF. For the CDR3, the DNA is TGCGCCAGCAGCCAAGATGATAGCGGGGTGCGTGGCTACACCTTC.

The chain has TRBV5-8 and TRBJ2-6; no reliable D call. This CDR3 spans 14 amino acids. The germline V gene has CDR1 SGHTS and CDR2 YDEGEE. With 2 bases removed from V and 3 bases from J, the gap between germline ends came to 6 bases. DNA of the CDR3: TGTGCCAGCAGCTTTGCGGTTGGGGCCAACGTCCTGACTTTC. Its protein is CASSFAVGANVLTF.

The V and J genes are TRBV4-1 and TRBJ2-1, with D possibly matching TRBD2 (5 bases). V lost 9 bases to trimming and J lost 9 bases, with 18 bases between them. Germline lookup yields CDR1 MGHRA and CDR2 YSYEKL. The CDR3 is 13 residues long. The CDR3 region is CASKGLAGSEQFF. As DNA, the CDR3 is TGCGCCAGTAAGGGCTTAGCTGGGAGTGAGCAGTTCTTC.

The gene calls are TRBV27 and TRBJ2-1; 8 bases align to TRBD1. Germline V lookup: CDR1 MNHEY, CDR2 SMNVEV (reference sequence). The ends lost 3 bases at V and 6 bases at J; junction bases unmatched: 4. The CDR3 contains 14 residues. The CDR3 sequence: CASSFTQGGNEQFF. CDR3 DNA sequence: TGTGCCAGCAGTTTCACACAGGGGGGCAATGAGCAGTTCTTC.

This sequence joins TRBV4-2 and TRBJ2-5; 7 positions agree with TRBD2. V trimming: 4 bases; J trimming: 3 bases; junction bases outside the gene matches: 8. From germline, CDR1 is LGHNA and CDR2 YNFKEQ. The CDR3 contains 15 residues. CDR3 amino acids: CASSPRRAGKETQYF. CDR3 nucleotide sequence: TGTGCCAGCAGCCCCCGTAGAGCGGGGAAAGAGACCCAGTACTTC.

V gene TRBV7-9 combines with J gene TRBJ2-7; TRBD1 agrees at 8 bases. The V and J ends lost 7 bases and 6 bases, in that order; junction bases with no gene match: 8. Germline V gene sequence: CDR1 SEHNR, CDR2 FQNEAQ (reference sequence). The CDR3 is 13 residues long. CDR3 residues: CASTGQGTGEQYF. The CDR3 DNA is TGTGCCAGCACTGGACAGGGAACGGGCGAGCAGTACTTC.

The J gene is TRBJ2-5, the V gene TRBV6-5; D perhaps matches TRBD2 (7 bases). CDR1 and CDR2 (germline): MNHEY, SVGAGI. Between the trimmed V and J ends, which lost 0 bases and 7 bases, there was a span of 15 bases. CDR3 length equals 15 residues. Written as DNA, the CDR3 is TGTGCCAGCAGTTACTCGGAGGAGGGAGGGGGGACCCAGTACTTC. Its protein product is CASSYSEEGGGTQYF.

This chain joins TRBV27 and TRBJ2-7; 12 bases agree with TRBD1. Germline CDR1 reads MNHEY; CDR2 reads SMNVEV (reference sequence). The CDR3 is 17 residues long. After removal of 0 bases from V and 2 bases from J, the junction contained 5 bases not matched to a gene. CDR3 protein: CASSLSVGDRGPYEQYF. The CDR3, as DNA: TGTGCCAGCAGTTTATCAGTAGGGGACAGGGGGCCCTACGAGCAGTACTTC.

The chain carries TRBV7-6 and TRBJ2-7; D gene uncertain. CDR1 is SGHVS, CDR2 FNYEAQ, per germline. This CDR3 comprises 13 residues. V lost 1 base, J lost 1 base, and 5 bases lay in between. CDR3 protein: CASSLVESYEQYF. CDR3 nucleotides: TGTGCCAGCAGCTTAGTCGAGTCCTACGAGCAGTACTTC.

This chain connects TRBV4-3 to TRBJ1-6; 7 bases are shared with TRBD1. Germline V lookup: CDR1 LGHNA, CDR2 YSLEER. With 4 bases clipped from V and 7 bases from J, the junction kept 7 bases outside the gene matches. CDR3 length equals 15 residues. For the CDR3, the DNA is TGCGCCAGCAGCCCCTCCGGGACAGAGAATTCACCCCTCCACTTT. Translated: CASSPSGTENSPLHF.

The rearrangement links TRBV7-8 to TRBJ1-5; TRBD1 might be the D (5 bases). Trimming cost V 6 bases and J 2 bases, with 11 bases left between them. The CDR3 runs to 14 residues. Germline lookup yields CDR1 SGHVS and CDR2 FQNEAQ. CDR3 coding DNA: TGTGCCAGCAGTCCAGGGTTTGGCAATCAGCCCCAGCATTTT. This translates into CASSPGFGNQPQHF.

The CDR3 is CASSPPGDYGYTF. CDR3 coding DNA: TGTGCCAGCAGCCCCCCGGGGGACTATGGCTACACCTTC. This rearrangement joins TRBV7-9 to TRBJ1-2; the D gene is possibly TRBD1 (5 bases). CDR3 length: 13 residues. Germline V gives CDR1 SEHNR, CDR2 FQNEAQ (reference sequence). V shed 5 bases and J shed 3 bases, with 10 bases lying between them. Looking up the rest from reference TRBV7-9 and TRBJ1-2 gives the full variable domain: DTGVSQNPRHKITKRGQNVTFRCDPISEHNRLYWYRQTLGQGPEFLTYFQNEAQLEKSRLLSDRFSAERPKGSFSTLEIQRTEQGDSAMYLCASSPPGDYGYTFGSGTRLTVV.